This T cell receptor beta chain was sequenced during a study of blood T cell repertoires in COVID-19. Study-level information: COVID-19 samples from acute and convalescent phases originated in the United States, Italy and Spain. T cells, B-cell-depleted T cells, or PBMCs provided the cDNA or gDNA that served as material.

This CDR3 is 15 amino acids long. CDR1 is SNHLY, CDR2 FYNNEI, per germline. V trimming: 5 bases; J trimming: 2 bases; junction bases outside the gene matches: 1. How the authors handled the data: Cell counts per sample came from amplifying reference gene primers. Some clones are missing from TCRdb's copy, which holds only in-frame ones; the method was immunoSEQ multiplex PCR. The V and J calls and clone size are taken from that table; D and trimming were inferred from the DNA. The profile shows fewer than 200,000 clones, 74% of them singletons. This chain uses TRBV2 with TRBJ1-4; TRBD1 matches 11 bases. This receptor was taken from an elderly woman with acute or convalescent COVID-19. Sample: peripheral blood. The CDR3 protein is CASSRDRGTNEKLFF. In DNA form, the CDR3 reads TGTGCCAGCAGTCGGGACAGGGGGACTAATGAAAAACTGTTTTTT.